Listed below are T cell receptor beta chains from one sample, sequenced in a study of vaccination effects on CD4 cells after COVID-19. No antigen has been identified for these receptors. Using immunoSEQ multiplex PCR, the repertoire was profiled, and TCRdb retains in-frame clones only, with some absent. This table has tens of thousands of clones, around 74% appearing once. The source was CD4+ T cells from PBMCs cultured with HCoV-NL63 spike peptides, collected after COVID-19 vaccination. These receptors were collected from a human donor who received a COVID-19 vaccine. The CDR3 runs from the conserved cysteine through the conserved F or W. A D gene is named only where the DNA matches it firmly. Only part of the rows carry a size: once, few, many, or a class if the clone is expanded.

NA | TRBJ2-3 | TRBV3-1/TRBV3-2 | TRBD2 | CASNQGIGGGKGTDTQYF | TGTGCCAGCAACCAGGGGATCGGCGGGGGGAAAGGGACAGATACGCAGTATTTT
NA | TRBJ2-5 | TRBV7-9 | TRBD1 | CASSSRGPETQYF | TGTGCCAGCAGCTCCAGGGGGCCGGAGACCCAGTACTTC
NA | TRBJ2-2 | TRBV19 | NA | CASSIDPGFPGELFF | TGTGCCAGTAGTATAGATCCGGGGTTCCCCGGGGAGCTGTTTTTT
NA | TRBJ2-1 | TRBV21-1 | NA | CASSSSKTGAGEQFF | TGTGCCAGCAGCAGCTCGAAGACAGGGGCAGGGGAGCAGTTCTTC
NA | TRBJ1-3 | TRBV5-8 | NA | CASSLAARAGNTIYF | TGTGCCAGCAGCTTGGCCGCCAGGGCTGGAAACACCATATATTTT
NA | TRBJ2-5 | TRBV3-1/TRBV3-2 | NA | CASSQGPQETQYF | TGTGCCAGCAGCCAAGGCCCTCAAGAGACCCAGTACTTC
few | TRBJ1-4 | TRBV30 | NA | CAWSVGRGEKLFF | TGTGCCTGGAGTGTAGGAAGAGGGGAAAAACTGTTTTTT
NA | TRBJ2-6 | TRBV4-1 | NA | CASSQDPSGANVLTF | TGCGCCAGCAGCCAAGACCCCTCTGGGGCCAACGTCCTGACTTTC
few | TRBJ2-7 | TRBV3-1/TRBV3-2 | NA | CASSQDNEQYF | TGTGCCAGCAGCCAAGATAACGAGCAGTACTTC
NA | TRBJ2-5 | TRBV30 | TRBD1 | CAWNRGQGGTQYF | TGTGCCTGGAATCGGGGACAGGGTGGGACCCAGTACTTC
NA | TRBJ1-1 | TRBV18 | NA | CASSPRTGPSEAFF | TGTGCCAGCTCACCACGTACAGGCCCATCGGAAGCTTTCTTT
NA | TRBJ2-3 | TRBV30 | NA | CAWSWDSETTDTQYF | TGTGCCTGGAGCTGGGACTCCGAGACCACAGATACGCAGTATTTT
once | TRBJ1-1 | TRBV28 | NA | CASSLAVSEAFF | TGTGCCAGCAGTCTAGCGGTCTCTGAAGCTTTCTTT
NA | TRBJ2-1 | TRBV2 | TRBD2 | CASNGLGPYNEQFF | TGTGCCAGCAATGGACTAGGGCCTTACAATGAGCAGTTCTTC
NA | TRBJ2-7 | TRBV29-1 | NA | CSVALDQTYEQYF | TGCAGCGTTGCCCTAGACCAAACCTACGAGCAGTACTTC
NA | TRBJ1-6 | TRBV9 | NA | CASSVGPSSYNSPLHF | TGTGCCAGCAGCGTAGGGCCAAGCTCCTATAATTCACCCCTCCACTTT
NA | TRBJ1-1 | TRBV6-5 | NA | CASSYTSFTEAFF | TGTGCCAGCAGTTACACGTCGTTCACTGAAGCTTTCTTT
NA | TRBJ1-4 | TRBV19 | NA | CASSTGRNEKLFF | TGTGCCAGTAGTACCGGACGAAATGAAAAACTGTTTTTT
NA | TRBJ2-3 | TRBV30 | NA | CAWSPRGRGTQYF | TGTGCCTGGAGTCCCCGAGGAAGGGGGACGCAGTATTTT
NA | TRBJ2-7 | TRBV5-1 | NA | CASSLAQGSYEQYF | TGCGCCAGCAGCTTGGCTCAGGGATCCTACGAGCAGTACTTC
once | TRBJ2-7 | TRBV15 | NA | CATSRDFGPQYF | TGTGCCACCAGCAGAGATTTTGGGCCGCAGTACTTC
few | TRBJ1-2 | TRBV19 | NA | CASSIDHSQGLYGYTF | TGTGCCAGTAGTATAGACCACTCCCAGGGCCTCTATGGCTACACCTTC
NA | TRBJ1-4 | TRBV27 | NA | CASGRGSRWANEKLFF | TGTGCCAGCGGCCGGGGCAGCAGATGGGCTAATGAAAAACTGTTTTTT
NA | TRBJ2-6 | TRBV7-9 | NA | CASSLGRRPGANVLTF | TGTGCCAGCAGCTTAGGGCGGCGGCCTGGGGCCAACGTCCTGACTTTC
NA | TRBJ2-2 | TRBV5-4 | NA | CASSPKTTGELFF | TGTGCCAGCAGCCCCAAGACAACCGGGGAGCTGTTTTTT